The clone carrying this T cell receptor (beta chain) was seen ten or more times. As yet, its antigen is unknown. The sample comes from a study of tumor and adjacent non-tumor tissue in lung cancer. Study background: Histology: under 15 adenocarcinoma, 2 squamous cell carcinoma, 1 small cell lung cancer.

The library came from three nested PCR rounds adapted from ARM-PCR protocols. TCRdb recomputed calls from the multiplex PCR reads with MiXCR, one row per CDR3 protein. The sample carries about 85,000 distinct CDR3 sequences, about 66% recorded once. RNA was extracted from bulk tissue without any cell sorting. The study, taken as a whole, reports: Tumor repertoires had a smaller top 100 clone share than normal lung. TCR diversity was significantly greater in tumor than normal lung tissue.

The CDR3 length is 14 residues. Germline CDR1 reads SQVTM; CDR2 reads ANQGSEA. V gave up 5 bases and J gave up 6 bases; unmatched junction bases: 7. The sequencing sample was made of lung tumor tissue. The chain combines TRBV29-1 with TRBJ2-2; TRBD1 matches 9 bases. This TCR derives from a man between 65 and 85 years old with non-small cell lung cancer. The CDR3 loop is CSVYGTGNPGELFF. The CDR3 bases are TGCAGCGTTTACGGGACAGGGAATCCCGGGGAGCTGTTTTTT.